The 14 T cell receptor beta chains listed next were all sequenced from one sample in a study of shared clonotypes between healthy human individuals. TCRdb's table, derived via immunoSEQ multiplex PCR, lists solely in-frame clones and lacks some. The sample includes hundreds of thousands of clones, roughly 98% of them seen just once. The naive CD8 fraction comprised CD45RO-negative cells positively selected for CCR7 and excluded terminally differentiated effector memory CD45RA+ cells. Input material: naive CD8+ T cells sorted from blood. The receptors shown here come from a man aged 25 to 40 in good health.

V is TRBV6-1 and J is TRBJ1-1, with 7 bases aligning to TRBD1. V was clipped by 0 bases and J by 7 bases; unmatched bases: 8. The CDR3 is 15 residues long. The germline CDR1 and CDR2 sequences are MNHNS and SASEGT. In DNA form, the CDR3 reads TGTGCCAGCAGTGAAGCCGTGGGACAGCGGATTGAAGCTTTCTTT. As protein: CASSEAVGQRIEAFF.

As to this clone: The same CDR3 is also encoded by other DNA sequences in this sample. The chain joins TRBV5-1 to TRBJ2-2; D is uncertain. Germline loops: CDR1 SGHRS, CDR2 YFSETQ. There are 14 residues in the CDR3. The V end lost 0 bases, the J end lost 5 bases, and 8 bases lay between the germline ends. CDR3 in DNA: TGCGCCAGCAGCTTGGGAGGTGGTACCGGGGAGCTGTTTTTT. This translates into CASSLGGGTGELFF. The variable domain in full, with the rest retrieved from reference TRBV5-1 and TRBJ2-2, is KAGVTQTPRYLIKTRGQQVTLSCSPISGHRSVSWYQQTPGQGLQFLFEYFSETQRNKGNFPGRFSGRQFSNSRSEMNVSTLELGDSALYLCASSLGGGTGELFFGEGSRLTVL.

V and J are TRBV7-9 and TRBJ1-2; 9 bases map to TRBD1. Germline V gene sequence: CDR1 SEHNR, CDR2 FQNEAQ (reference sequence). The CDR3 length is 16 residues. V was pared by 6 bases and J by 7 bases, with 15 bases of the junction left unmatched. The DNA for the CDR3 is TGTGCCAGCAGGGGACAGGGATCAGGCCCCTCTCCTGGCTACACCTTC. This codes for CASRGQGSGPSPGYTF.

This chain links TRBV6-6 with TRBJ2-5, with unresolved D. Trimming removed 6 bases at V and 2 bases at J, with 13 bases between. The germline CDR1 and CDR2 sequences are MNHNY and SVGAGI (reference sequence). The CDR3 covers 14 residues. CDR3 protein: CASSPPWEQETQYF. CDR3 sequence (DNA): TGTGCCAGCAGCCCCCCCTGGGAACAAGAGACCCAGTACTTC.

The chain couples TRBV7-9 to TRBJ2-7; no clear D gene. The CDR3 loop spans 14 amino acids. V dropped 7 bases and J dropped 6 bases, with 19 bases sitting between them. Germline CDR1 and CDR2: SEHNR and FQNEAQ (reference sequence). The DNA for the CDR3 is TGTGCCAGCAACCCACCCGGCGGCAAAGGCGAGCAGTACTTC. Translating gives CASNPPGGKGEQYF.

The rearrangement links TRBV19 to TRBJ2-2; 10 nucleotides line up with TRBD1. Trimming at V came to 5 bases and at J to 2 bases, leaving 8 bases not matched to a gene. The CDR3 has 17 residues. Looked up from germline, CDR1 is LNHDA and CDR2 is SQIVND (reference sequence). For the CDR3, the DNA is TGTGCCAGTAGTTACGACCGGGACAGGGGAAACACCGGGGAGCTGTTTTTT. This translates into CASSYDRDRGNTGELFF.

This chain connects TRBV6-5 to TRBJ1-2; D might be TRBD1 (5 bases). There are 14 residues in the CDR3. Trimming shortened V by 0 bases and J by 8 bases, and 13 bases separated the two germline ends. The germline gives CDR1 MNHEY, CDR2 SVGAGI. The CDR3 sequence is CASSYSAGDWGYTF. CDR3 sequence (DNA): TGTGCCAGCAGTTACTCTGCGGGGGATTGGGGCTACACCTTC.

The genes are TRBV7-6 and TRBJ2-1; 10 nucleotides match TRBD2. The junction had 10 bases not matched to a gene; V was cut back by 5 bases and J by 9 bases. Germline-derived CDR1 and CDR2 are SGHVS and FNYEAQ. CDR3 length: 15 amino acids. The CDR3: CASSPGLAGVFEQFF. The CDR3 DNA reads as TGTGCCAGCAGCCCCGGCCTAGCGGGAGTATTTGAGCAGTTCTTC.

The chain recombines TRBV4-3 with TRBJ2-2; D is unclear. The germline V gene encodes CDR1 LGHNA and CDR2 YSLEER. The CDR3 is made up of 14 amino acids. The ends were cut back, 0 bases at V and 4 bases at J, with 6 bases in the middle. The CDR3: CASSQDWGTGELFF. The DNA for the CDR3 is TGCGCCAGCAGCCAAGATTGGGGCACCGGGGAGCTGTTTTTT.

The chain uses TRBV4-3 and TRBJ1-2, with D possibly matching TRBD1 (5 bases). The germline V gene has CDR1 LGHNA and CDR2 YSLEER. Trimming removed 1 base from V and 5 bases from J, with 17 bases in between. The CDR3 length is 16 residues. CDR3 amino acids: CASSQVQGVDPYGYTF. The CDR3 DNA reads TGCGCCAGCAGCCAAGTCCAGGGAGTGGACCCTTATGGCTACACCTTC.

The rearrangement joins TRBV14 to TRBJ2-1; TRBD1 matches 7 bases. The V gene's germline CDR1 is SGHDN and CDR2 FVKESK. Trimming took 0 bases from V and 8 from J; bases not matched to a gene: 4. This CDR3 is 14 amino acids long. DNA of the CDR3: TGTGCCAGCAGCCAAGAAAGAGGGGGCGATGAGCAGTTCTTC. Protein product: CASSQERGGDEQFF.

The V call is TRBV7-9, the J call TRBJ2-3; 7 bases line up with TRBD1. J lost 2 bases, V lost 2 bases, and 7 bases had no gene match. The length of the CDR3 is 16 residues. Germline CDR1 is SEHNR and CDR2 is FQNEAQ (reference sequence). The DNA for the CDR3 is TGTGCCAGCAGCTTATTCGGGACAGAGTCCACAGATACGCAGTATTTT. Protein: CASSLFGTESTDTQYF.

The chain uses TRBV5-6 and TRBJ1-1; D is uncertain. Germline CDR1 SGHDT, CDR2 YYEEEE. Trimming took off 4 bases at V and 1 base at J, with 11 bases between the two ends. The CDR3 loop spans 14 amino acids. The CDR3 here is CASSLDGQNTEAFF. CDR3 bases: TGTGCCAGCAGCCTTGACGGCCAGAACACTGAAGCTTTCTTT.

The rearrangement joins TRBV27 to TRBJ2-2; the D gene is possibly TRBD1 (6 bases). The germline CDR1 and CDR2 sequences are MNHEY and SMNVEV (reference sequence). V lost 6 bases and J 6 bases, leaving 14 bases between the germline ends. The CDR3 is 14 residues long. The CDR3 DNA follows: TGTGCCAGCAGACCCTTACAGGGTGCCGGGGAGCTGTTTTTT. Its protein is CASRPLQGAGELFF.